Included here is one TCR beta chain sequence, with context. Its antigen is still unknown. This sample stems from a study of shared clonotypes between healthy human individuals. Findings and caveats of the study: When naive CD4 clonotypes were compared across a few donors, around 5% were shared. Clonotype sharing among the donors was expected to vary with sequencing depth. Naive subsets generally had larger estimated richness than memory subsets.

Naive CD8 cells comprised CD45RO-negative, CCR7-positively selected cells, excluding terminally differentiated effector memory CD45RA+ cells. The repertoire was sequenced with immunoSEQ multiplex PCR; TCRdb's copy has only in-frame clones and lacks some. The data show some 630,000 clones, about 95% seen once. V lost 3 bases to trimming and J lost 3 bases, with 12 bases between them. The CDR3 consists of 15 residues. Germline CDR1 is SEHNR and CDR2 is FQNEAQ (reference sequence). The TCR originated in a woman aged 25-40 years in good health. Sequenced material: naive CD8+ T cells sorted from blood. This chain links TRBV7-9 with TRBJ2-1; possibly TRBD1 or TRBD2 for D (5 bases each). Here the CDR3 DNA reads TGTGCCAGCAGCTTCCGGGACCGCGGCTACAATGAGCAGTTCTTC. The encoded protein is CASSFRDRGYNEQFF.